These 19 T cell receptor beta chains originate from one sample sequenced in a study of cytomegalovirus exposure and HLA in healthy donors. The PCR used 60 Vbeta and 13 Jbeta primers. Method: immunoSEQ multiplex PCR; TCRdb's copy keeps in-frame clones and lacks some. The data contain approximately 170,000 clones, around 85% of them singletons. Sequencing was done on a sample of PBMCs. The receptors were sampled from a boy aged 2-9 years in good health and CMV-seronegative.

The count of this clone is one. The V call is TRBV5-1, the J call TRBJ1-1; D is unclear. The CDR3 sequence is 19 residues long. CDR1 SGHRS and CDR2 YFSETQ come from the germline V gene. Trimming removed 2 bases from V and 0 bases from J, with 23 bases in between. The CDR3 protein is CASSLTTWRATTMNTEAFF. The CDR3 DNA reads TGCGCCAGCAGCTTAACGACTTGGAGGGCAACCACTATGAACACTGAAGCTTTCTTT.

For this clone: Distinct nucleotide sequences in the sample also encode this CDR3. The chain uses TRBV6-1 and TRBJ1-6, with D perhaps TRBD1 (5 bases). Germline CDR1 MNHNS, CDR2 SASEGT. CDR3 length equals 14 residues. With 3 bases removed from V and 7 bases from J, the gap between germline ends came to 10 bases. CDR3 in amino acids: CASSDRQGNSPLHF. In DNA form, the CDR3 reads TGTGCCAGCAGTGATCGGCAGGGAAATTCACCCCTCCACTTT.

With respect to this clone: The sample holds other DNA sequences that translate to the same CDR3. The chain couples TRBV5-1 to TRBJ2-5, with a possible D match to TRBD2 (6 bases). Germline loops: CDR1 SGHRS, CDR2 YFSETQ. V shed 4 bases and J shed 5 bases, with 9 bases lying between them. This CDR3 is 12 amino acids long. The CDR3: CASSPRGETQYF. CDR3 sequence (DNA): TGCGCCAGCAGCCCTCGGGGGGAGACCCAGTACTTC.

The chain joins TRBV19 to TRBJ1-5, with D possibly being TRBD1 (5 bases). Germline V CDR1 and CDR2: LNHDA, SQIVND (reference sequence). This CDR3 comprises 13 residues. Trimming left V 9 bases short and J 3 bases short, with 12 bases between. DNA of the CDR3: TGTGCCAGCAAGGGCAGGGACAATCAGCCCCAGCATTTT. Its translation: CASKGRDNQPQHF.

The J gene is TRBJ2-3, the V gene TRBV2, with TRBD2 matching over 7 bases. The trim removed 7 bases at V and 5 bases at J, leaving 9 bases unmatched. There are 14 residues in the CDR3. CDR1 is SNHLY and CDR2 is FYNNEI in the germline V gene. The CDR3 nucleotides read TGTGCCAGCAAGCAGGATGGGGGGGTAGATACGCAGTATTTT. Its translation: CASKQDGGVDTQYF.

This chain joins TRBV5-1 and TRBJ2-5; a possible D gene is TRBD1 (6 bases). This CDR3 has 15 residues. Germline CDR1 SGHRS, CDR2 YFSETQ. V was trimmed by 5 bases and J by 2 bases, leaving 16 bases between them. CDR3: CASRGGQLQQETQYF. The CDR3 DNA sequence: TGCGCCAGCAGGGGTGGACAGCTTCAGCAAGAGACCCAGTACTTC.

A single count supports this clone. V is TRBV7-9 and J is TRBJ2-1; the D gene is possibly TRBD2 (6 bases). CDR1 is SEHNR, CDR2 FQNEAQ, per germline (reference sequence). The CDR3 spans 13 residues. Trimming stripped 5 bases from V and 6 bases from J, with 11 bases between. The CDR3 is CASSVRDFNEQFF. Written as DNA, the CDR3 is TGTGCCAGCAGCGTCCGGGACTTCAATGAGCAGTTCTTC.

This rearrangement joins TRBV10-3 to TRBJ2-5; possible D gene TRBD2, 5 bases. Germline V gives CDR1 ENHRY, CDR2 SYGVKD. With 8 bases removed from V and 1 base from J, the gap between germline ends came to 14 bases. The CDR3 totals 14 residues. The CDR3 sequence is CAIGPGRGQETQYF. DNA of the CDR3: TGTGCCATCGGACCCGGACGGGGCCAAGAGACCCAGTACTTC.

The V call is TRBV6-5, the J call TRBJ2-3; D possibly corresponds to TRBD2 (6 bases). V dropped 3 bases and J dropped 7 bases, with 14 bases sitting between them. Germline loops: CDR1 MNHEY, CDR2 SVGAGI. The CDR3 is 14 residues long. CDR3 bases: TGTGCCAGCAGTTATCGGATAGCGGCATATACGCAGTATTTT. Translation gives CASSYRIAAYTQYF.

The chain combines TRBV7-9 with TRBJ1-5, with D possibly TRBD1 on 6 matching bases. The CDR3 runs 16 residues. CDR1 is SEHNR and CDR2 is FQNEAQ in the germline V gene (reference sequence). Trimming removed 0 bases from V and 7 bases from J, with 16 bases in between. The CDR3 sequence is CASSLAGGQGGQPQHF. DNA of the CDR3: TGTGCCAGCAGCTTAGCGGGGGGGCAGGGCGGGCAGCCCCAGCATTTT.

The chain carries TRBV29-1 and TRBJ1-5; D not certain. V was shortened by 3 bases and J by 1 base, with 10 bases between the two germline ends. This CDR3 has 14 residues. Germline values: CDR1 SQVTM, CDR2 ANQGSEA. The CDR3 DNA is TGCAGCGTTGACTCCCCGGGGAGCAATCAGCCCCAGCATTTT. Translated: CSVDSPGSNQPQHF.

V and J are TRBV6-1 and TRBJ1-6; D uncertain. Trimming left V 5 bases short and J 9 bases short, with 8 bases between. The CDR3 is 12 residues long. Germline V gives CDR1 MNHNS, CDR2 SASEGT. The CDR3 region is CASSWFGSPLHF. The CDR3 DNA reads TGTGCCAGCAGTTGGTTCGGTTCACCCCTCCACTTT.

The genes are TRBV5-1 and TRBJ1-4; 7 nucleotides line up with TRBD1. Per the germline V gene, CDR1 is SGHRS and CDR2 is YFSETQ. CDR3 length: 13 residues. After removal of 4 bases from V and 8 bases from J, the junction contained 5 bases not matched to a gene. CDR3 in amino acids: CASSLQGPEKLFF. In DNA form, the CDR3 reads TGCGCCAGCAGCCTACAGGGGCCGGAAAAACTGTTTTTT.

This clone was observed a few times. The chain has TRBV6-6 and TRBJ2-2, with D unresolved. Trimming took off 0 bases at V and 3 bases at J, with 5 bases between the two ends. There are 14 residues in the CDR3. Germline lookup yields CDR1 MNHNY and CDR2 SVGAGI (reference sequence). The CDR3 DNA is TGTGCCAGCAGTTACTCCCTTTACACCGGGGAGCTGTTTTTT. Translated: CASSYSLYTGELFF.

In the case of this clone: The junction does not match germline at one end; this may be a read error. This specimen includes other DNA sequences encoding the same CDR3. This sequence joins TRBV4-2 and TRBJ1-5; D might be TRBD1 (6 bases). Germline V lookup: CDR1 LGHNA, CDR2 YNFKEQ. The CDR3 consists of 17 residues. CDR3 coding DNA: TGTGCCAGCAGCCAAGAGGTCAGGGGAATGGGCAATCAGCCCCAACATTTT. This gives the protein CASSQEVRGMGNQPQHF.

The chain joins TRBV7-2 to TRBJ2-4; TRBD1 agrees at 8 bases. J was trimmed by 9 bases and V by 4 bases; bases with no gene match: 11. The V gene's germline CDR1 is SGHTA and CDR2 FQGNSA. The CDR3 is 15 residues long. This CDR3 is CASSSYRGALGIQYF. The CDR3 DNA reads TGTGCCAGCAGCTCCTACAGGGGGGCCCTAGGCATTCAGTACTTC.

The V and J genes are TRBV28 and TRBJ1-4; weak D call: TRBD1 (5 bases). Germline V lookup: CDR1 MDHEN, CDR2 SYDVKM. V was clipped by 1 base and J by 8 bases, with 14 bases between them. The CDR3 is 15 residues long. The chain's CDR3 is CASSLYRQKFEKLFF. The CDR3 DNA follows: TGTGCCAGCAGTTTATACAGACAGAAGTTCGAAAAACTGTTTTTT.

The gene calls are TRBV5-6 and TRBJ2-5; 16 bases are a match to TRBD2. V was pared by 4 bases and J by 5 bases, with 8 bases of the junction left unmatched. The CDR3 consists of 17 residues. CDR1 is SGHDT and CDR2 is YYEEEE in the germline V gene. CDR3 protein: CASSMGGLAGGPETQYF. In DNA, the CDR3 is TGTGCCAGCAGCATGGGGGGACTAGCGGGGGGGCCGGAGACCCAGTACTTC.

The CDR3 DNA is TGTGCCAGTAGTCCAAGGGGTTCACCAGGCGAGCAGTACTTC. Translated, it gives CASSPRGSPGEQYF. The chain carries TRBV19 and TRBJ2-7; possible D gene TRBD1, 5 bases. The CDR3 consists of 14 residues. CDR1 LNHDA and CDR2 SQIVND come from the germline V gene (reference sequence). V lost 5 bases and J 6 bases, leaving 17 bases between the germline ends. The full variable domain, with the rest looked up from reference TRBV19 and TRBJ2-7, is DGGITQSPKYLFRKEGQNVTLSCEQNLNHDAMYWYRQDPGQGLRLIYYSQIVNDFQKGDIAEGYSVSREKKESFPLTVTSAQKNPTAFYLCASSPRGSPGEQYFGPGTRLTVT.